This TCR beta chain was recorded in a study of T cells in Graves' hyperthyroidism and ophthalmopathy. Whole-study findings and limits: A model of 13 V-J pairs discriminated ophthalmopathy from stable hyperthyroidism.

TCR beta CDR3 regions were amplified from RNA. Using the HTBI primer set, a first-round RT-PCR was run on the TCR CDR3. TCRdb analysed the multiplex PCR reads with MiXCR anew, one entry per CDR3 protein. This sample has about 540,000 distinct CDR3 sequences, with roughly 50% found just once. This clonotype was seen ten or more times. Its antigen is still unknown. V lost 1 base and J 2 bases, leaving 9 bases between the germline ends. Germline-derived CDR1 and CDR2 are LNHDA and SQIVND (reference sequence). The CDR3 runs to 16 residues. This TCR was sampled from a woman aged 18-29 years with Graves' hyperthyroidism. The sequenced material came from peripheral blood or thyroid tissue (not recorded which). The gene calls are TRBV19 and TRBJ2-6, with D maybe TRBD1 (5 bases). This CDR3 is CASSIVLGAGANVLTF. In nucleotides, the CDR3 is TGTGCCAGTAGTATAGTTTTAGGGGCTGGGGCCAACGTCCTGACTTTC. Using reference TRBV19 and TRBJ2-6 for the parts outside the CDR3, the full variable domain is DGGITQSPKYLFRKEGQNVTLSCEQNLNHDAMYWYRQDPGQGLRLIYYSQIVNDFQKGDIAEGYSVSREKKESFPLTVTSAQKNPTAFYLCASSIVLGAGANVLTFGAGSRLTVL.